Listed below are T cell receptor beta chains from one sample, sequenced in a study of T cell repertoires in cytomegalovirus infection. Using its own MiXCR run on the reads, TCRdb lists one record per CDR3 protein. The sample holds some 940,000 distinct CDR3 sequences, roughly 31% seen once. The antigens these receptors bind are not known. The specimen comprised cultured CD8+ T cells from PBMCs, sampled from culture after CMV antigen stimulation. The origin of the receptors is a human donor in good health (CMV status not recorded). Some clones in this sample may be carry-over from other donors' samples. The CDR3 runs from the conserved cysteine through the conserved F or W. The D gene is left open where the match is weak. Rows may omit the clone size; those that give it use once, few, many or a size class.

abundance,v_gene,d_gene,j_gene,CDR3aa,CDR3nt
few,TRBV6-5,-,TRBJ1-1,CASSLDTDNTEAFF,TGTGCCAGCAGTTTAGATACAGATAACACTGAAGCTTTCTTT
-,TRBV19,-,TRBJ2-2,CASSNKTVNTGELFF,TGTGCCAGTAGTAACAAGACGGTGAACACCGGGGAGCTGTTTTTT
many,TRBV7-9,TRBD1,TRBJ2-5,CASSSGTGLQETQYF,TGTGCCAGCAGCTCAGGGACAGGGCTACAAGAGACCCAGTACTTC
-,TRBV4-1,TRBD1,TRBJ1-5,CASSQKATGDNQPQHF,TGCGCCAGCAGCCAAAAGGCTACAGGGGACAATCAGCCCCAGCATTTT
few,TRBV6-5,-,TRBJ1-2,CASIMRGGGNGYTF,TGTGCCAGCATAATGCGGGGAGGTGGCAATGGCTACACCTTC
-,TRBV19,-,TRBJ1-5,CANIRGSGIFYSNQPQHF,TGTGCCAATATCCGAGGGTCAGGGATCTTTTATAGCAATCAGCCCCAGCATTTT
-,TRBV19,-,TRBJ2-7,CASSMGPSYEQYF,TGTGCCAGTAGTATGGGCCCTTCCTACGAGCAGTACTTC
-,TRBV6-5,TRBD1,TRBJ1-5,CASSYSRGQSQPQHF,TGTGCCAGCAGTTACTCAAGGGGGCAAAGTCAGCCCCAGCATTTT
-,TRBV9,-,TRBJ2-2,CASSVEGNGGELFF,TGTGCCAGCAGCGTAGAGGGTAATGGCGGGGAGCTGTTTTTT
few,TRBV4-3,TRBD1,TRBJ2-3,CASSQDLGTGSTDTQYF,TGCGCCAGCAGCCAAGATTTGGGGACAGGGAGCACAGATACGCAGTATTTT
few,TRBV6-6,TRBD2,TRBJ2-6,CASSTSGGYAGANVLTF,TGTGCCAGCAGCACGAGCGGGGGCTACGCTGGGGCCAACGTCCTGACTTTC
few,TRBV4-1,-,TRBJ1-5,CASSQTGRQPQHF,TGCGCCAGCAGCCAAACAGGGCGACAGCCCCAGCATTTT
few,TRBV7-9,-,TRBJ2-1,CASRFVSGRGGNEQFF,TGTGCCAGCAGGTTTGTGTCGGGCCGCGGAGGCAATGAGCAGTTCTTC
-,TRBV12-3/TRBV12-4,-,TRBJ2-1,CASSSLDRLRNEQFF,TGTGCCAGCAGTTCTCTTGACAGGCTTCGTAATGAGCAGTTCTTC
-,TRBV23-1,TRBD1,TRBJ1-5,CASSPRGSGNQPQHF,TGCGCCAGCAGTCCCAGGGGGTCGGGCAATCAGCCCCAGCATTTT
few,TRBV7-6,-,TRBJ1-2,CASSQGGGYGYTF,TGTGCCAGCAGTCAAGGAGGGGGTTATGGCTACACCTTC
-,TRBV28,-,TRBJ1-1,CASKPGGGTEAFF,TGTGCCAGCAAGCCGGGAGGGGGCACTGAAGCTTTCTTT
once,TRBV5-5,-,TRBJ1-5,CASSLGLLPSNQSQHF,TGTGCCAGCAGCTTAGGACTTCTACCTAGCAATCAGTCCCAGCATTTT
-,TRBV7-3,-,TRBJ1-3,CASSSNGNTIYF,TGTGCCAGCAGCTCGAATGGAAACACCATATATTTT
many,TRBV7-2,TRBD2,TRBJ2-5,CASSFGTSGYQETQYF,TGTGCCAGCAGCTTTGGGACTAGCGGGTACCAAGAGACCCAGTACTTC
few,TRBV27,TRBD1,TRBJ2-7,CAIRRGNDEQYF,TGTGCCATCCGCAGGGGGAACGACGAGCAGTACTTC
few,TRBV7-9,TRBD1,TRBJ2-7,CASSYSTGTGTLEQYF,TGTGCCAGCAGTTATTCTACCGGGACAGGGACCCTCGAGCAGTACTTC
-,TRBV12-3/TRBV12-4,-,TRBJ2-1,CASSLGHGLGNEQFF,TGTGCCAGCAGTTTGGGTCATGGGCTAGGAAATGAGCAGTTCTTC
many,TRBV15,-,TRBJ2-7,CATSRPDRYEQYF,TGTGCCACCAGCAGACCGGACCGCTACGAGCAGTACTTC
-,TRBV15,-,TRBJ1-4,CATSSRTHIFNEKLFF,TGTGCCACCAGCAGCCGGACCCACATCTTTAATGAAAAACTGTTTTTT
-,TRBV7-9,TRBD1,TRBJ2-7,CASSLSRTGHEQYF,TGTGCCAGCAGCTTATCTAGGACAGGCCACGAGCAGTACTTC
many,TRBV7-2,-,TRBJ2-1,CASSPETGRNEQFF,TGTGCCAGCAGCCCGGAGACAGGGAGGAATGAGCAGTTCTTC
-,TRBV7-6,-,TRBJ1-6,CASSPPPLNSPLHF,TGTGCCAGCTCGCCCCCCCCTCTAAATTCACCCCTCCACTTT
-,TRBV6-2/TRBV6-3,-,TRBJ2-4,CASKSDILYF,TGTGCCAGCAAATCGGACATTCTGTACTTC
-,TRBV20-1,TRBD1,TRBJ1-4,CSAREQGGEKLFF,TGCAGTGCTAGGGAGCAGGGGGGTGAAAAACTGTTTTTT
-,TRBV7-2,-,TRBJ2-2,CASLVLLGTGELFF,TGTGCCAGTCTGGTTCTCTTAGGAACCGGGGAGCTGTTTTTT
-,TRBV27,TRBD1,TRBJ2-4,CASSPEPGTEKNIQYF,TGTGCCAGCAGTCCCGAACCCGGGACAGAGAAAAACATTCAGTACTTC
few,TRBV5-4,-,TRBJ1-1,CASSLEASRPEAFF,TGTGCCAGCAGCTTGGAGGCCAGCCGGCCTGAAGCTTTCTTT
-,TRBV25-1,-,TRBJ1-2,CASSDLPGGKANYGYTF,TGTGCCAGCAGTGACCTCCCGGGCGGGAAAGCTAACTATGGCTACACCTTC
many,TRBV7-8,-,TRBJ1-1,CASSPPNMNTEAFF,TGTGCCAGCAGCCCCCCGAACATGAACACTGAAGCTTTCTTT
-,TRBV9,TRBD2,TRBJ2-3,CASSSYSGGQADTQYF,TGTGCCAGCAGCTCATATAGCGGGGGGCAGGCAGATACGCAGTATTTT
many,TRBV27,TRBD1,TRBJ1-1,CASSGNRGDTEAFF,TGTGCCAGCAGTGGGAACAGGGGAGACACTGAAGCTTTCTTT